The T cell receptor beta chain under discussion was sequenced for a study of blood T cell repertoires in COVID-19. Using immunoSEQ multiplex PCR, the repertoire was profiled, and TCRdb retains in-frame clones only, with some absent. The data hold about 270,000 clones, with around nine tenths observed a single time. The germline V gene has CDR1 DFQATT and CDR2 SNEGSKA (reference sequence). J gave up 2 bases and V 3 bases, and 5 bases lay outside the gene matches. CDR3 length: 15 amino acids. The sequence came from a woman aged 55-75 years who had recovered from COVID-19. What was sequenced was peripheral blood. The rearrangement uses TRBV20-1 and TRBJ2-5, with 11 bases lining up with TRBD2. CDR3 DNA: TGCAGTGCTAGTCCCTGGACTAGCGGGCAAGAGACCCAGTACTTC. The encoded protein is CSASPWTSGQETQYF.